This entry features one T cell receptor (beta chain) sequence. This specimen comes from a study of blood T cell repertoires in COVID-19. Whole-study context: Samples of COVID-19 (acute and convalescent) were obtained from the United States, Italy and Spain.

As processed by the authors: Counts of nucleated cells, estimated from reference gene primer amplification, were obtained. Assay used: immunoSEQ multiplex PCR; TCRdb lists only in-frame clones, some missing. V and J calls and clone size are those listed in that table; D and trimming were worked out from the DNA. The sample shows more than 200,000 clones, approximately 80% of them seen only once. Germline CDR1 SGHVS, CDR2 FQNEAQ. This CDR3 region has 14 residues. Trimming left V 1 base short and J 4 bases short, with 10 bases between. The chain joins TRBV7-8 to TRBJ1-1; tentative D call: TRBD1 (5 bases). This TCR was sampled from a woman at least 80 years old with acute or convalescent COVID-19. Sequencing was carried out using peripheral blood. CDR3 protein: CASSLEGGVTEAFF. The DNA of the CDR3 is TGTGCCAGCAGCTTAGAAGGAGGGGTCACTGAAGCTTTCTTT.